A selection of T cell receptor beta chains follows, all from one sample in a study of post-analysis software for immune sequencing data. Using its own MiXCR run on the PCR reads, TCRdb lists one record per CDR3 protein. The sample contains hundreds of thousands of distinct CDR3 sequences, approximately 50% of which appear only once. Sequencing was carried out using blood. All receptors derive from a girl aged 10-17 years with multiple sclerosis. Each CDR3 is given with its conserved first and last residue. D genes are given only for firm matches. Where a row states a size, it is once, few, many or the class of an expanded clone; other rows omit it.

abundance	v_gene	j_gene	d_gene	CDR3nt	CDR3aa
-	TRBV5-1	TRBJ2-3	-	TGCGCCAGCAGCTTGTCTCAGCGTCGTCGGGATACGCAGTATTTT	CASSLSQRRRDTQYF
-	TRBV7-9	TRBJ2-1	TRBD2	TGTGCCAGCAGCCCGGGACTAGGAGGCTCCTACAATGAGCAGTTCTTC	CASSPGLGGSYNEQFF
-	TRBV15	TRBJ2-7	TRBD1	TGTGCCACCAGCTCTAGAAGGACAGGAGGCTACGAGCAGTACTTC	CATSSRRTGGYEQYF
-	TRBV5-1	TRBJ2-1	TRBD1	TGCGCCAGCAGTTCCGTCCCAACAGGGGGTACCTACAATGAGCAGTTCTTC	CASSSVPTGGTYNEQFF
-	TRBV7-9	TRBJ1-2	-	TGTGCCAGCAGCTTAGCGCATGGCTACACCTTC	CASSLAHGYTF
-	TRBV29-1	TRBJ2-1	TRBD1	TGCAGCGTCAACGAGGGACAGGTGGCCCCCGGTGAGCAGTTCTTC	CSVNEGQVAPGEQFF
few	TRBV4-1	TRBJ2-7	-	TGCGCCAGCAGCCGAATAGGGACGGACGAGCAGTACTTC	CASSRIGTDEQYF
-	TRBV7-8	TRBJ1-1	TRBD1	TGTGCCAGCAGCATACAGGGGGCGAGTACTGAAGCTTTCTTT	CASSIQGASTEAFF
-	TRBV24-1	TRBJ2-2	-	TGTGCCACCAGTGATTCCTACACCGGGGAGCTGTTTTTT	CATSDSYTGELFF
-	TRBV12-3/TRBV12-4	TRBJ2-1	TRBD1	TGTGCCAGCAGTCCGGGGACAGGGGCCTACAATGAGCAGTTCTTC	CASSPGTGAYNEQFF
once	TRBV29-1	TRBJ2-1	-	-	CSVEWALGNEQCF
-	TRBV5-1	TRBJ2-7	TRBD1	TGCGCCAGCAGCTTGGGCCGACAGGGGTATAGCTTTCACGAGCAGTACTTC	CASSLGRQGYSFHEQYF
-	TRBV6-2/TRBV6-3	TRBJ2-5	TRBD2	TGTGCCAGCAGTTGGGGGACGTACAGGACTAGCGGGAGATCGGAGACCCAGTACTTC	CASSWGTYRTSGRSETQYF
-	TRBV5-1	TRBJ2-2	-	TGCGCCAGCAGCCCCGGGGCCCTGACGGGTACCGGGGAGCTGTTTTTT	CASSPGALTGTGELFF
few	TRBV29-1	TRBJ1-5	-	TGCAGCGTTGGAGGTAGCAATCAGCCCCAGCATTTT	CSVGGSNQPQHF
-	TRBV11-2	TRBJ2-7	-	TGTGCCAGCAGCTTAGTTGGGGGAGGAGCGGCGTCCTACGAGCAGTACTTC	CASSLVGGGAASYEQYF
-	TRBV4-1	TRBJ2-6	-	TGCGCCAGCAGCCAACAACTCGCCTCTGGGGCCAACGTCCTGACTTTC	CASSQQLASGANVLTF
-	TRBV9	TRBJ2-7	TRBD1	TGTGCCAGCAGCTTCGAGGGACAGGGGGCGTCCGAGCAGTACTTC	CASSFEGQGASEQYF
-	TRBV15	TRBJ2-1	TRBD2	TGTGCCACCAGCAGATCCACGGCCCGACTAGCGGGAGGGTCTGAGCAGTTCTTC	CATSRSTARLAGGSEQFF
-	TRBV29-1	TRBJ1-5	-	TGCAGCGCTCTACCGGGGGGCGGACAGCCCCAGCATTTT	CSALPGGGQPQHF
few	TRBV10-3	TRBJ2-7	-	TGTGCCATCAGTGAAGCCACGGTTACCTACGAGCAGTACTTC	CAISEATVTYEQYF
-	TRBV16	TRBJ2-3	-	TGTGCCAGCAGCCAATGGTTACCCCACACAGATACGCAGTATTTT	CASSQWLPHTDTQYF
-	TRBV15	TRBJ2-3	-	TGTGCCACCAGCAGCGAGGGAACAGTTGGTTACACAGATACGCAGTATTTT	CATSSEGTVGYTDTQYF
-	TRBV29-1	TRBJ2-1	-	TGCAGCGCGCCGGGTAGGGGAAGCTCCTACAATGAGCAGTTCTTC	CSAPGRGSSYNEQFF
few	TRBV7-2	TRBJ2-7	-	TGTGCCAGCAGCCCTGGACACTACGAGCAGTACTTC	CASSPGHYEQYF
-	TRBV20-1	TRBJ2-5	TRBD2	TGCAGTGCTAGCAGCGGGAGCAGTGTTGAGACCCAGTACTTC	CSASSGSSVETQYF
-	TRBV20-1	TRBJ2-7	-	TGCAGTGCTAGAGATGCGACTGGACAGTACTTC	CSARDATGQYF
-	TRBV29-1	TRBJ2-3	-	TGCAGCTCCCGAGGAGCGGGCAAAGGAGGAGATACGCAGTATTTT	CSSRGAGKGGDTQYF
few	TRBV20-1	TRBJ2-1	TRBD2	TGCAGTGCCCGGTCGGCTAGCGGGAACAATGAGCAGTTCTTC	CSARSASGNNEQFF
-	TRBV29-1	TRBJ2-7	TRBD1	TGCAGCGTTGAAAGGACAGGGACCTACGAGCAGTACTTC	CSVERTGTYEQYF
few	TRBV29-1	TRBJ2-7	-	TGCAGCGCGTTGAGAGACAGCCTCAACTCCTACGAGCAGTACTTC	CSALRDSLNSYEQYF
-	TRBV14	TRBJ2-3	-	TGTGCCAGCAGCCTAACACCCGGGAATCTAGACACAGATACGCAGTATTTT	CASSLTPGNLDTDTQYF
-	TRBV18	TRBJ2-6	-	TGTGCCAGCTCACCAGTCATCGACTCTGGGGCCAACGTCCTGACTTTC	CASSPVIDSGANVLTF
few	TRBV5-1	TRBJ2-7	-	TGCGCCAGCAGCCCGCTTGGGGATTTAGGGTACGAGCAGTACTTC	CASSPLGDLGYEQYF
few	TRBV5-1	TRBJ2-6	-	TGCGCCAGCAGCTTGAGAAACTCTGGGGCCAACGTCCTGACTTTC	CASSLRNSGANVLTF
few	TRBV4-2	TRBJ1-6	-	TGTGCCAGCAGCCAAGAAAGCAGGGAGGTTTGGTCACCCCTCCACTTT	CASSQESREVWSPLHF
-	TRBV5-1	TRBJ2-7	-	TGCGCCAGCAGCTCTGGAGACAGGCGTACTTTGTACGAGCAGTACTTC	CASSSGDRRTLYEQYF
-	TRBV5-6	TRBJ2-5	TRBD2	TGTGCCAGCAGCTCCGGGGGGACGGCCCAAGAGACCCAGTACTTC	CASSSGGTAQETQYF
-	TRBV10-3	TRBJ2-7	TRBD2	TGTGCCATCAGTGAGTCATCGGGAGGCCACTACTACGAGCAGTACTTC	CAISESSGGHYYEQYF